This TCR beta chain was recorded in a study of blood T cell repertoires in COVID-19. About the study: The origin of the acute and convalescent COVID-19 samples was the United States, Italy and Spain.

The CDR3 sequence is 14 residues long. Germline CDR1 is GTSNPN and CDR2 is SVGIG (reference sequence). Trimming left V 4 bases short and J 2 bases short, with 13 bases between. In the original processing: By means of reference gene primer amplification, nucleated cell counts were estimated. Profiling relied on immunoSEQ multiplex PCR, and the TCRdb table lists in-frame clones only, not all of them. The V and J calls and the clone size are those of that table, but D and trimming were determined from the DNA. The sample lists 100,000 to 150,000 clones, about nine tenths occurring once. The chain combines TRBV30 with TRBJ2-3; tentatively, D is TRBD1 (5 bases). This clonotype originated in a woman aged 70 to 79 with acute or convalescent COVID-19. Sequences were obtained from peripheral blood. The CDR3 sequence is CAWTIKGNTDTQYF. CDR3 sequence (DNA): TGTGCCTGGACTATTAAGGGGAACACAGATACGCAGTATTTT.